One and the same sample provided the 22 T cell receptor beta chains below, sequenced in a study of identical twins (dated by TCRdb to 2016 to 2018). The library relied on 5' RACE. Sequencing relied on an Illumina HiSeq 2000. In-frame beta chains were kept once TCRdb had trimmed the public reads at Q25 with fastp and called clones with MiXCR. Rows merge per CDR3 protein into single entries with the most common DNA and genes. The sample table shows approximately 280,000 distinct CDR3 sequences, and under 9% are seen once. Together, the top ten hold more than 2% of the sample. The same data also went into a second study, on yellow fever vaccine responses in identical twins.

The specimen was memory (CD45RO+) T cells sorted from blood. The meaning of the sample's cell subset or site label: CD45RO+ enriched T cells. The receptors stem from a woman in her late teens or twenties in good health.

This clonotype appeared a few times. V and J are TRBV28 and TRBJ2-7; 10 bases align to TRBD2. CDR1 and CDR2 (germline): MDHEN, SYDVKM. Germline trimming cut 5 bases from V and 1 base from J; bases unmatched to any gene: 8. The CDR3 is made up of 16 amino acids. The CDR3 sequence: CASSIPLAGRSYEQYF. The CDR3 region has the DNA TGTGCCAGCAGTATCCCACTAGCGGGGCGGTCCTACGAGCAGTACTTC.

This chain connects TRBV6-5 to TRBJ1-1; 8 nucleotides align to TRBD1. Looked up from germline, CDR1 is MNHEY and CDR2 is SVGAGI. The trim removed 2 bases at V and 4 bases at J, leaving 9 bases unmatched. This CDR3 region has 16 residues. The CDR3 DNA reads as TGTGCCAGCAGTTACCGCGGACAGGGTTCGGCCACTGAAGCTTTCTTT. Protein: CASSYRGQGSATEAFF.

In this sample, this clonotype turned up a few times. V and J are TRBV6-5 and TRBJ2-5; TRBD1 aligns across 8 bases. Germline CDR1 MNHEY, CDR2 SVGAGI. The CDR3 is 14 residues long. V lost 6 bases to trimming and J lost 1 base; unmatched junction nucleotides: 4. CDR3 DNA sequence: TGTGCCAGCAGACTCGGGACAGGCCAAGAGACCCAGTACTTC. Protein sequence: CASRLGTGQETQYF.

The rearrangement uses TRBV25-1 and TRBJ2-2; D may be TRBD1 or TRBD2 (5 bases each). The CDR3 extends over 15 amino acids. Deletions cut 4 bases from V and 5 bases from J, with 14 bases between. Germline V gene data show CDR1 as MGHDK and CDR2 as SYGVNS. The CDR3 DNA follows: TGTGCCAGCAGTGCTGGGACCGCACATACCGGGGAGCTGTTTTTT. Its translation is CASSAGTAHTGELFF.

This clonotype occurred many times. CDR3 coding DNA: TGTGCCAGCAGTTTACCGACGCGCCCTAATGAAAAACTGTTTTTT. This gives the protein CASSLPTRPNEKLFF. The rearrangement links TRBV28 to TRBJ1-4; D is uncertain. The CDR3 is 15 amino acids. Germline CDR1 reads MDHEN; CDR2 reads SYDVKM. V lost 2 bases and J 3 bases, leaving 10 bases between the germline ends.

This clonotype was counted at least ten times. This sequence joins TRBV10-3 and TRBJ1-5, with 8 positions matching TRBD1. Germline-derived CDR1 and CDR2 are ENHRY and SYGVKD. This CDR3 is 12 amino acids long. With 11 bases clipped from V and 5 bases from J, the junction kept 5 bases outside the gene matches. The CDR3 loop is CASSTGDQPQHF. The CDR3 nucleotides read TGTGCCTCGTCGACAGGGGATCAGCCCCAGCATTTT.

The chain's CDR3 is CASINSWDRADNEQFF. The CDR3 nucleotides read TGTGCCAGTATTAATTCTTGGGACAGGGCGGACAATGAGCAGTTCTTC. The gene calls are TRBV25-1 and TRBJ2-1, with 9 bases fitting TRBD1. The CDR3 is 16 amino acids. Germline V CDR1 and CDR2: MGHDK, SYGVNS. V shed 9 bases and J 5 bases; nucleotides not matched to a gene: 14.

This sequence joins TRBV4-1 and TRBJ2-1; a possible D gene is TRBD2 (6 bases). The CDR3 has 14 amino acids. Trimming cost V 4 bases and J 7 bases, with 14 bases left between them. The germline V gene has CDR1 MGHRA and CDR2 YSYEKL. The CDR3, as DNA: TGCGCCAGCAGCCTGACTAGGGTTGCAAATGAGCAGTTCTTC. Encoded protein: CASSLTRVANEQFF.

This clonotype has at least ten counts. This sequence joins TRBV2 and TRBJ2-1, with 9 nucleotides matching TRBD2. The CDR3 runs 17 residues. The trim removed 7 bases at V and 0 bases at J, leaving 10 bases unmatched. Germline CDR1 is SNHLY and CDR2 is FYNNEI. This CDR3 is CASKGLSGGHSYNEQFF. DNA of the CDR3: TGTGCCAGCAAAGGGCTTAGCGGGGGCCACTCCTACAATGAGCAGTTCTTC.

This clonotype was counted a few times. This chain links TRBV5-1 with TRBJ2-7; D possibly uses TRBD1 or TRBD2 (6 bases each). There are 15 residues in the CDR3. Germline V gene sequence: CDR1 SGHRS, CDR2 YFSETQ. The ends were cut back, 4 bases at V and 4 bases at J, with 18 bases in the middle. The CDR3 spells CASSLPAGGPYEQYF. Written as DNA, the CDR3 is TGCGCCAGCAGCCTCCCAGCCGGGGGCCCTTACGAGCAGTACTTC.

The sample holds many counts of this clonotype. CDR3 DNA: TGTGCCAGCAGCCCCGGACTAGCGGGAGTTGAGCAGTACTTC. Its protein product is CASSPGLAGVEQYF. The V call is TRBV14, the J call TRBJ2-7; the match to TRBD2 covers 13 bases. Per germline, CDR1 SGHDN and CDR2 FVKESK. The CDR3 extends over 14 amino acids. V dropped 4 bases and J dropped 7; count of bases not matched to a gene: 4.

A few counts support this clonotype. J is TRBJ1-2 and V is TRBV29-1; D remains unclear. CDR1 is SQVTM, CDR2 ANQGSEA, per germline. There are 11 residues in the CDR3. V was shortened by 6 bases and J by 5 bases, with 10 bases between the two germline ends. The CDR3 nucleotides read TGCAGCGTCTGGATTGATTATGGCTACACCTTC. Amino acid sequence: CSVWIDYGYTF.

DNA for the CDR3: TGTGCCAGCAGCTGGGGGGGGACCCTCTCTGGGGCCAACGTCCTGACTTTC. Translated: CASSWGGTLSGANVLTF. The rearrangement links TRBV5-6 to TRBJ2-6; 7 bases line up with TRBD2. Germline V CDR1 and CDR2: SGHDT, YYEEEE. Trimming removed 3 bases from V and 0 bases from J; junction bases left unmatched: 6. This CDR3 spans 17 amino acids. Based on the CDR3 plus reference TRBV5-6 and TRBJ2-6, the full variable domain is DAGVTQSPTHLIKTRGQQVTLRCSPKSGHDTVSWYQQALGQGPQFIFQYYEEEERQRGNFPDRFSGHQFPNYSSELNVNALLLGDSALYLCASSWGGTLSGANVLTFGAGSRLTVL.

This clonotype was seen a few times. The chain combines TRBV28 with TRBJ2-3; D is perhaps TRBD1 or TRBD2 (5 bases each). The CDR3 totals 15 residues. V was trimmed by 3 bases and J by 1 base, leaving 11 bases between them. CDR1 and CDR2 from the germline V gene are MDHEN and SYDVKM. The CDR3 reads CASSFWGSGTDTQYF. The CDR3 bases are TGTGCCAGCAGTTTTTGGGGGAGTGGCACAGATACGCAGTATTTT.

This clonotype was detected a few times. The chain has TRBV29-1 and TRBJ2-2, with D maybe TRBD2 (5 bases). V was cut by 3 bases and J by 3 bases, with 5 bases left in between. The CDR3 loop spans 12 amino acids. The germline gives CDR1 SQVTM, CDR2 ANQGSEA. In DNA, the CDR3 is TGCAGCGTTGAGCGGGACACCGGGGAGCTGTTTTTT. Translating gives CSVERDTGELFF.

CDR3 nucleotide sequence: TGTGCCAGCAGTGTTTTGCTTTCGAACACCGGGGAGCTGTTTTTT. Translation gives CASSVLLSNTGELFF. The V and J genes are TRBV2 and TRBJ2-2, with D uncertain. Trimming left V 4 bases short and J 0 bases short, with 9 bases between. Germline CDR1 SNHLY, CDR2 FYNNEI. This CDR3 has 15 amino acids. The variable domain in full, with the rest retrieved from reference TRBV2 and TRBJ2-2, is EPEVTQTPSHQVTQMGQEVILRCVPISNHLYFYWYRQILGQKVEFLVSFYNNEISEKSEIFDDQFSVERPDGSNFTLKIRSTKLEDSAMYFCASSVLLSNTGELFFGEGSRLTVL.

This clonotype was seen at least ten times. The chain is built from TRBV9 and TRBJ1-3, with D maybe TRBD1 (5 bases). V was trimmed by 0 bases and J by 0 bases, leaving 7 bases between them. Germline-derived CDR1 and CDR2 are SGDLS and YYNGEE. The CDR3 sequence is 15 residues long. CDR3 DNA sequence: TGTGCCAGCAGCGTAGCGCAGGGCTCTGGAAACACCATATATTTT. Protein sequence: CASSVAQGSGNTIYF.

This clonotype was observed a handful of times. The rearrangement uses TRBV24-1 and TRBJ1-2; 7 bases are shared with TRBD1. V was pared by 7 bases and J by 9 bases, with 10 bases of the junction left unmatched. The CDR3 is made up of 13 amino acids. Germline-derived CDR1 and CDR2 are KGHDR and SFDVKD. Here the CDR3 DNA reads TGTGCCACCAGGTCGACAGGGAAGGATCGCTACACCTTC. It encodes CATRSTGKDRYTF.

This clonotype was detected only a few times. The CDR3 DNA reads TGTGCCAGCAGTTCGCGGGCAGGGGGTTTTAATCAGCCCCAGCATTTT. Translation: CASSSRAGGFNQPQHF. This rearrangement joins TRBV6-5 to TRBJ1-5; TRBD1 matches 7 bases. The CDR3 has 16 residues. V dropped 4 bases and J dropped 4; count of bases not matched to a gene: 10. Germline V gene data show CDR1 as MNHEY and CDR2 as SVGAGI.

The genes are TRBV6-5 and TRBJ1-2, with D possibly being TRBD1 (5 bases). Trimming left V 8 bases short and J 8 bases short, with 15 bases between. Germline V gene lookup returns CDR1 MNHEY and CDR2 SVGAGI. There are 12 residues in the CDR3. The CDR3 nucleotides are TGTGCCAGCTCGGGGGGATTAGAAGGCTACACCTTC. Protein: CASSGGLEGYTF.

This clonotype was counted ten times or more. The chain couples TRBV20-1 to TRBJ1-1; D remains ambiguous. Germline V gene data show CDR1 as DFQATT and CDR2 as SNEGSKA (reference sequence). The CDR3 runs to 11 residues. The V end lost 0 bases, the J end lost 7 bases, and 6 bases lay between the germline ends. In nucleotides, the CDR3 is TGCAGTGCTAGAGATCGGTATGAAGCTTTCTTT. Translating it yields CSARDRYEAFF.

The chain combines TRBV12-3 or TRBV12-4 with TRBJ1-1, with 7 bases identical to TRBD1. The CDR3 is made up of 17 amino acids. With V trimmed by 1 base and J by 2 bases, 10 bases remained unmatched. CDR3: CASSLGGTAIVNTEAFF. As DNA, the CDR3 is TGTGCCAGCAGTTTAGGAGGGACAGCGATTGTCAACACTGAAGCTTTCTTT.